This record concerns one T cell receptor (beta chain) sequence. Its target is unknown. TCRdb recomputed calls from the RT-PCR reads with MiXCR, one row per CDR3 protein. Of about 520,000 distinct CDR3 sequences listed, roughly 23% are singletons. These data are taken from a study of response to subunit inactivated influenza vaccine. Notes on the study in general: Each seasonal flu vaccination may recruit only limited new T cells, authors suggested.

The material sequenced was CD4+ T cells sorted from PBMCs, taken 4 to 6 days after vaccination. The TCR sequence derives from a man aged 50 or older who received an inactivated influenza vaccine.

CDR3: CASSPISGDETQYF. CDR3 bases: TGTGCCAGCTCACCAATCTCTGGGGATGAGACCCAGTACTTC. The chain joins TRBV18 to TRBJ2-5; D ambiguous. The V gene lost 2 bases and the J gene lost 5 bases, with 12 bases spanning the gap. CDR1 KGHSH and CDR2 LQKENI come from the germline V gene. CDR3 length: 14 residues. Supplemented by reference TRBV18 and TRBJ2-5, the full variable domain reads NAGVMQNPRHLVRRRGQEARLRCSPMKGHSHVYWYRQLPEEGLKFMVYLQKENIIDESGMPKERFSAEFPKEGPSILRIQQVVRGDSAAYFCASSPISGDETQYFGPGTRLLVL.